Below, one TCR beta chain is given with its context. Its antigen is not identified. The data belong to a study of lymphopenia after photon versus proton radiotherapy. Study-level points and caveats: In patients who died, overall survival fell as post-nadir TCR diversity dropped more. After the lymphocyte nadir, photon-treated repertoires showed oligoclonal expansion, especially of CD8+ Temra cells. Authors raise, but do not show, better survival with proton therapy. Proton therapy kept repertoires fairly stable, unlike photons, which gained effector/memory cells.

Generated by immunoSEQ multiplex PCR, the TCRdb table keeps only in-frame clones and is missing some. The sample contains 25,000 or so clones, 85% of which appear only once. The sample in question was peripheral blood, obtained from a patient treated with photon-based radiotherapy. The origin of this receptor is a man aged 25 to 40 with gastric cancer.

CDR3 region: CASSLGAGPGNTIYF. The CDR3 region has the DNA TGTGCCAGCAGCTTAGGCGCAGGGCCTGGAAACACCATATATTTT. V and J are TRBV11-3 and TRBJ1-3; TRBD1 might be the D (5 bases). V lost 1 base, J lost 2 bases, and 9 bases lay in between. Germline CDR1 SGHNT, CDR2 YENEEA. The CDR3 sequence is 15 residues long.